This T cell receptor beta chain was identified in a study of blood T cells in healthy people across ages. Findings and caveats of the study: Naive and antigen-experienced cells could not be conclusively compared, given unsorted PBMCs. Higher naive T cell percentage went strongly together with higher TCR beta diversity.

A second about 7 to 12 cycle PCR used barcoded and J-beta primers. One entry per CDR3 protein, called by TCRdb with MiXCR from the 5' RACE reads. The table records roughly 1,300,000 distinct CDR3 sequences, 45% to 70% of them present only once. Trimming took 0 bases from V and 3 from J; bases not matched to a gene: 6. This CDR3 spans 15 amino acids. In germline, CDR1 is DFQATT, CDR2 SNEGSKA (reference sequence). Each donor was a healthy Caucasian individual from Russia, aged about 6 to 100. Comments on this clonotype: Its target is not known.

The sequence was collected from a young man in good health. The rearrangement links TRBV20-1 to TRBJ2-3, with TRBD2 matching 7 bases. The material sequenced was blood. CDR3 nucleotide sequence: TGCAGTGCTAGAGATCTCGGGACTAAAACAGATACGCAGTATTTT. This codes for CSARDLGTKTDTQYF.